These 4 T cell receptor beta chains came from one sample sequenced in a study of cytomegalovirus exposure and HLA in healthy donors. Use of 60 Vbeta and 13 Jbeta primers characterized the PCR. Profiling relied on immunoSEQ multiplex PCR, and the TCRdb table lists in-frame clones only, not all of them. The data contain 150,000 to 200,000 clones, around 75% of them singletons. Sequencing input: PBMCs. All receptors derive from a male donor in good health and CMV-seropositive.

The V call is TRBV9, the J call TRBJ2-1; D is perhaps TRBD2 (5 bases). This CDR3 region has 12 residues. V was trimmed by 4 bases and J by 12 bases, leaving 14 bases between them. Germline CDR1 and CDR2: SGDLS and YYNGEE. The CDR3 loop is CASSLNEGGQFF. CDR3 DNA: TGTGCCAGCAGCCTTAACGAGGGTGGGCAGTTCTTC. Full variable domain (rest looked up from reference TRBV9 and TRBJ2-1): DSGVTQTPKHLITATGQRVTLRCSPRSGDLSVYWYQQSLDQGLQFLIQYYNGEERAKGNILERFSAQQFPDLHSELNLSSLELGDSALYFCASSLNEGGQFFGPGTRLTVL.

The chain carries TRBV18 and TRBJ1-6, with no clear D. Germline V gives CDR1 KGHSH, CDR2 LQKENI. This CDR3 spans 13 amino acids. Trimming cost V 3 bases and J 8 bases, with 8 bases left between them. CDR3 in DNA: TGTGCCAGCTCACCGGGCCAGGATTCACCCCTCCACTTT. Translated: CASSPGQDSPLHF.

V gene TRBV7-2 combines with J gene TRBJ2-1, with TRBD1 identical over 7 bases. Germline V gene data show CDR1 as SGHTA and CDR2 as FQGNSA. The CDR3 is 15 amino acids. J gave up 3 bases and V 2 bases, and 4 bases lay outside the gene matches. The CDR3 sequence is CASSLIAGGYNEQFF. The CDR3 DNA sequence: TGTGCCAGCAGCTTAATCGCAGGGGGCTACAATGAGCAGTTCTTC.

This clone was detected only once. The chain employs TRBV11-2 and TRBJ2-4; D ambiguous. The CDR3 contains 16 residues. Trimming pared 4 bases from V and 0 bases from J, leaving 13 bases between. Germline CDR1 reads SGHAT; CDR2 reads FQNNGV. CDR3 nucleotide sequence: TGTGCCAGCAGCTCTACGACACATCTAGCCAAAAACATTCAGTACTTC. Translated: CASSSTTHLAKNIQYF.